The subject of this entry is one T cell receptor beta chain. Antigen specificity is unknown. J lost 7 bases, V lost 5 bases, and 16 bases had no gene match. The CDR3 extends over 19 amino acids. From germline, CDR1 is SNHLY and CDR2 FYNNEI. Sequencing was performed with immunoSEQ multiplex PCR; in TCRdb, only in-frame clones are kept and a portion is missing. Altogether about 64,000 clones are present, 90% to 95% being singletons, with the ten largest covering around 1.7%. These data originate in a study of graft-versus-host responses after intestinal transplantation. The TCR comes from a human donor who was the organ donor for an intestinal transplant. The chain carries TRBV2 and TRBJ2-3, with TRBD2 identical over 15 bases. The sequences come from unstimulated CD8+ T cells sorted from spleen or lymph node cells, collected before transplant. CDR3 sequence reads: CASSRTSGRARQQTYTQYF. CDR3 DNA sequence: TGTGCCAGCAGTAGGACTAGCGGGAGGGCCCGCCAGCAAACCTATACGCAGTATTTT.